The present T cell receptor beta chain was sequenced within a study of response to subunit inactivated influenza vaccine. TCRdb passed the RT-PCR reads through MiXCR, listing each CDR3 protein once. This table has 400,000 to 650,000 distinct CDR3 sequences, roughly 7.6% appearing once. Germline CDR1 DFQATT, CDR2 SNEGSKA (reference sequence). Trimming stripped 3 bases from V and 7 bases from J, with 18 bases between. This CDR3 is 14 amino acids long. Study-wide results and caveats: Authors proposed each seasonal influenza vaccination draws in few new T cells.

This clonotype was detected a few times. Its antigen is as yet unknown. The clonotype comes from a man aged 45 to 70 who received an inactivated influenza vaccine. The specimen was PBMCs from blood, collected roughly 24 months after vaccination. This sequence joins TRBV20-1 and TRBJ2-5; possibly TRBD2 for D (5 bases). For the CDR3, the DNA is TGCAGTGCTAGTAGGAATTGGGGAGCGAGGACCCAGTACTTC. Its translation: CSASRNWGARTQYF.